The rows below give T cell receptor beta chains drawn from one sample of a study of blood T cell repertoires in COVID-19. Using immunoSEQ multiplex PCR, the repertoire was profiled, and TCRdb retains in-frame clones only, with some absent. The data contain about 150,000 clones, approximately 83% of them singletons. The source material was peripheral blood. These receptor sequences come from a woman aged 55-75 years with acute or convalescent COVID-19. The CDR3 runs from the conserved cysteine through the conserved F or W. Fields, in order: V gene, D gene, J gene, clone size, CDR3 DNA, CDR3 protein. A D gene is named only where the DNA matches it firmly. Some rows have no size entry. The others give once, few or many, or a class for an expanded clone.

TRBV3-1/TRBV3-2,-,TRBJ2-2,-,TGTGCCAGCAGCCAAGTTTACATTTCTTTGTCCGGGGAGCTGTTTTTT,CASSQVYISLSGELFF
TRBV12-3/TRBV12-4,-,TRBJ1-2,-,TGTGCCAGCGCCCCGTGGGGCGGCTATGGCTACACCTTC,CASAPWGGYGYTF
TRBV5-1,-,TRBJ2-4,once,TGCGCCAGCAGCTTGGGTGGAGGGTCAAACATTCAGTACTTC,CASSLGGGSNIQYF
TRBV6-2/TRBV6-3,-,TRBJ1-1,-,TGTGCCAGCAGTTACGCCGCGGGGAGGGTTACTGAAGCTTTCTTT,CASSYAAGRVTEAFF
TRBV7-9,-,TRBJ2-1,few,TGTGCCAGCAGCTTAGCAGGGGGTTTGTACAATGAGCAGTTCTTC,CASSLAGGLYNEQFF
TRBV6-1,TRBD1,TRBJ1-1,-,TGTGCCAGCAGTGAAACAGGGGTCACGAACACTGAAGCTTTCTTT,CASSETGVTNTEAFF
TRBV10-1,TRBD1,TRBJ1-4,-,TGCGCCAGCAGTCCGGACAGGGCGTCTGAAAAACTGTTTTTT,CASSPDRASEKLFF
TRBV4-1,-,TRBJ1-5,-,TGCGCCAGCAGCCAAGATCACAGGGTTGGCGTTCAGCCCCAGCATTTT,CASSQDHRVGVQPQHF
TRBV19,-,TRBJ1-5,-,TGTGCCAGTAGTATTTTCGGGGAGAGTCAGCCCCAGCATTTT,CASSIFGESQPQHF
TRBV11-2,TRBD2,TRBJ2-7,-,TGTGCCAGCAGCTCGCGGGGGGACCCCTACGAGCAGTACTTC,CASSSRGDPYEQYF
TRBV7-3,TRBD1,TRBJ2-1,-,TGTGCCAGCAGCTTAGCCGGGACAGGGGGGTACTATGAGCAGTTCTTC,CASSLAGTGGYYEQFF
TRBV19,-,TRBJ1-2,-,TGTGCCAGTAGTCCGTTGGCGGGGGCCTATGGCTACACCTTC,CASSPLAGAYGYTF
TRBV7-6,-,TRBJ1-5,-,TGTGCCAGCAGTTTATTTGGAGGGTTTAATCAGCCCCAGCATTTT,CASSLFGGFNQPQHF
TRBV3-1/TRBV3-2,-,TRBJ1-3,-,TGTGCCAGCAGCCGCTTTCCGGGGGGCTCTGGAAACACCATATATTTT,CASSRFPGGSGNTIYF
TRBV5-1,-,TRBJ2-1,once,TGCGCCAGCAGCTTGGGAGGCAGGGGCTTTATGAGCTCCTACAATGAGCAGTTCTTC,CASSLGGRGFMSSYNEQFF
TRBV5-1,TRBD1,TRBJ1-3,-,TGCGCCAGCAGCTTGGAAGGACAGGGCAATGGAAACACCATATATTTT,CASSLEGQGNGNTIYF
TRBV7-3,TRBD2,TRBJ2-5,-,TGTGCCAGCAGCTTATTAGGTCCGGGACTAGGGGAGACCCAGTACTTC,CASSLLGPGLGETQYF
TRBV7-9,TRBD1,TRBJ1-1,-,TGTGCCAGCAGCCCGCCCGACAGGGGGCGCGGTTGGAACACTGAAGCTTTCTTT,CASSPPDRGRGWNTEAFF
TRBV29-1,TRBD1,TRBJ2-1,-,TGCAGCGTCTACAGGGGGCCCAATGAGCAGTTCTTC,CSVYRGPNEQFF
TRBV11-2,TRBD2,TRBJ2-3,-,TGTGCCAGCAGCCATCAAAGGAGGGGACTAGCGATGGGGGATACGCAGTATTTT,CASSHQRRGLAMGDTQYF
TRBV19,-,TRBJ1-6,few,TGTGCCAGCAAACCCGGGGTACTTAATTCACCCCTCCACTTT,CASKPGVLNSPLHF
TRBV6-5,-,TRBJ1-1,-,TGTGCCAGCAGTTACCTGGGGCGCAAGAACACTGAAGCTTTCTTT,CASSYLGRKNTEAFF
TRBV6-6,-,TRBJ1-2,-,TGTGCCAGCAGGCACGGGGAGGGCGGCTATGGCTACACCTTC,CASRHGEGGYGYTF
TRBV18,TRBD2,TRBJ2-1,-,TGTGCCAGCTCACCGGGGACTAGTAGCTACAATGAGCAGTTCTTC,CASSPGTSSYNEQFF
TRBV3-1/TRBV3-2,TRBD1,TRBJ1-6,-,TGTGCCAGCAGCCAAGGGCCAGGGGGCTTAACACCCCTCCACTTT,CASSQGPGGLTPLHF
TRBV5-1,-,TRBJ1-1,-,TGCGCCAGCAGACCCTCACGCGGTCTGAACACTGAAGCTTTCTTT,CASRPSRGLNTEAFF
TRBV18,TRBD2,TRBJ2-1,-,TGTGCCAGCTCACCGACTAGCGGGGGGGCGGAAGAGCAGTTCTTC,CASSPTSGGAEEQFF
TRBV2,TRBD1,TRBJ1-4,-,TGTGCCAGCACACTACAGGGGGCGCAGGAAAAACTGTTTTTT,CASTLQGAQEKLFF
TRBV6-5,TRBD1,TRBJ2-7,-,TGTGCCAGCAGCGCTACTCCCGAGGGGGCGCGCGAGCAGTACTTC,CASSATPEGAREQYF
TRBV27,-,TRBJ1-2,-,TGTGCCAGCAGTTTCCTAGGAGGGGGAGGGGTCGGCGGCTACACCTTC,CASSFLGGGGVGGYTF
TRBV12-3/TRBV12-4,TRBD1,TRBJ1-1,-,TGTGCCAGCAGTTACAGGGGTGTCCCTGAAGCTTTCTTT,CASSYRGVPEAFF
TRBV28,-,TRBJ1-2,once,TGTGCCAGCAGGGAGAACTATGGCTACACCTTC,CASRENYGYTF
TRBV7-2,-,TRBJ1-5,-,TGTGCCAGCAGCCAAAGAGTCGGGGATATCAATCAGCCCCAGCATTTT,CASSQRVGDINQPQHF
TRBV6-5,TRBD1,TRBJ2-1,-,TGTGCCAGCAGACAGGGGCCCAGCTCCTACAATGAGCAGTTCTTC,CASRQGPSSYNEQFF
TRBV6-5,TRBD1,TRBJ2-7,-,TGTGCCAGCAGGGAGGACAGGGGCGCCTACGAGCAGTACTTC,CASREDRGAYEQYF
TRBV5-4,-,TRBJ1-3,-,TGTGCCAGCAGCTCGCCAGGGTTCGGAAACACCATATATTTT,CASSSPGFGNTIYF
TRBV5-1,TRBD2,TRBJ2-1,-,TGCGCCAGCGGGCGGGGGGGCAAAAATGAGCAGTTCTTC,CASGRGGKNEQFF
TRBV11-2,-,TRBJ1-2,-,TGTGCCAGCAGCTTAGGGGGCAGGCAGGATAACTATGGCTACACCTTC,CASSLGGRQDNYGYTF
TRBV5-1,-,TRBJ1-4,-,TGCGCCAGCAGCAGCTCCGGACTAAGGGGCGAAAAACTGTTTTTT,CASSSSGLRGEKLFF
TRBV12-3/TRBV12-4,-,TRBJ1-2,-,TGTGCCAGCAGTCCGTCTTTTAGCTACACCTTC,CASSPSFSYTF
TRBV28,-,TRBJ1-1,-,TGTGCCAGCAGTCTGAAGGAGGGGGGAGGGGCTGAAGCTTTCTTT,CASSLKEGGGAEAFF
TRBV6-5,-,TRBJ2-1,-,TGTGCCAGCAGACCCGGGACTTTCTACAATGAGCAGTTCTTC,CASRPGTFYNEQFF
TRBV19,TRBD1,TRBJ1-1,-,TGTGCCAGTAGTACCACGACAGGGGTTGGGGAAGCTTTCTTT,CASSTTTGVGEAFF
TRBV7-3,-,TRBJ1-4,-,TGTGCCAGCAGCTTAACGGGCCTTACTAATGAAAAACTGTTTTTT,CASSLTGLTNEKLFF
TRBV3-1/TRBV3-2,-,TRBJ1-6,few,TGTGCCAGCAGCCAGGGGCCCTATAATTCACCCCTCCACTTT,CASSQGPYNSPLHF
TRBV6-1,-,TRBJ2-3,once,TGTGCCAGCAGTGGTCAACGCGGGGGCGGGTCAGATACGCAGTATTTT,CASSGQRGGGSDTQYF
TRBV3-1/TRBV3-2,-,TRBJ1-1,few,TGTGCCAGCAGCCCGGGTGCAGGGTACACTGAAGCTTTCTTT,CASSPGAGYTEAFF
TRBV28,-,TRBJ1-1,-,TGTGCCAGCATCACCAATCGGGGGACTGAAGCTTTCTTT,CASITNRGTEAFF
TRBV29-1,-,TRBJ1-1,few,TGCAGCGTTGCCAGGTACACTGAAGCTTTCTTT,CSVARYTEAFF
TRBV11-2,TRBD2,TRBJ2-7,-,TGTGCCAGCAGCTTAGGGGGACTAGCGCTCTCCTACGAGCAGTACTTC,CASSLGGLALSYEQYF
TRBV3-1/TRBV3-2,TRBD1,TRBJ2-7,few,TGTGCCAGCAGCCAAGCTGGGTGGTCAGGGGGCTACGAGCAGTACTTC,CASSQAGWSGGYEQYF
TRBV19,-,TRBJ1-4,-,TGTGCCAGTAAGTCAGGGCAGCTTAATGAAAAACTGTTTTTT,CASKSGQLNEKLFF